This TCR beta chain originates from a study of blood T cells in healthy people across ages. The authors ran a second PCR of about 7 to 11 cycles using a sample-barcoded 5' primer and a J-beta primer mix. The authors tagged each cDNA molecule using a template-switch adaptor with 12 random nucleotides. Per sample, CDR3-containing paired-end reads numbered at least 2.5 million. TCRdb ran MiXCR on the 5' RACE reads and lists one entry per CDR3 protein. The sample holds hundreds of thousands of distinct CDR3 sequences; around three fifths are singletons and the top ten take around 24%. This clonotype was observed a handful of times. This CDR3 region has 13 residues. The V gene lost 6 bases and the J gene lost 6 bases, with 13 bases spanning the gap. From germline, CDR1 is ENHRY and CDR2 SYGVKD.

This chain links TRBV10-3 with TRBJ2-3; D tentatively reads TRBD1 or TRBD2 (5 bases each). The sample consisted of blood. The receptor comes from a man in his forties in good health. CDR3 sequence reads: CAIRGVVGDTQYF. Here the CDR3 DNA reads TGTGCCATCAGGGGGGTTGTCGGCGATACGCAGTATTTT.